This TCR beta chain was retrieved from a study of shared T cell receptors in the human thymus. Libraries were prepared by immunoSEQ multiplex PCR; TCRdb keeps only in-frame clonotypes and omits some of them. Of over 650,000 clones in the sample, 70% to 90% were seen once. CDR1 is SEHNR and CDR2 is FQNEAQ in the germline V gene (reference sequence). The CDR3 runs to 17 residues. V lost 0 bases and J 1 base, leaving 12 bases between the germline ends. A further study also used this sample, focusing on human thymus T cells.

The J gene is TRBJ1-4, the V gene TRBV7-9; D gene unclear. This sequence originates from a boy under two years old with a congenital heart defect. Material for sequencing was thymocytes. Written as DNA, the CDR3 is TGTGCCAGCAGCTTAGCGCCAGTTACATTAACTAATGAAAAACTGTTTTTT. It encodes CASSLAPVTLTNEKLFF.